This TCR beta chain was sequenced in a study of blood T cells in healthy people across ages. Study-wide points: Observed TCR beta diversity showed a strong correlation with the percentage of naive T cells as measured by flow cytometry.

Through a sample-barcoded 5' primer and a J-beta primer mix, a second PCR was run for roughly 7 to 11 cycles. Tagging of each cDNA molecule was performed by a template-switch adaptor with 12 random nucleotides. TCRdb redid the calling of the 5' RACE reads with MiXCR, one entry per CDR3 protein. The sample contains about 510,000 distinct CDR3 sequences, 25% to 35% of which appear only once. This clonotype appeared many times. Its target is not known. This CDR3 comprises 14 residues. Trimming removed 5 bases at V and 2 bases at J, with 10 bases between. This sample was also put to use in a study of T cells of mothers and their children.

The V call is TRBV12-3 or TRBV12-4, the J call TRBJ1-5; D not certain. This clonotype was obtained from a boy aged 2 to 10 in good health. Input material: blood. In DNA form, the CDR3 reads TGTGCCAGCAGTGCCCAACTGGGCAATCAGCCCCAGCATTTT. Translating it yields CASSAQLGNQPQHF.